A selection of T cell receptor beta chains follows, all from one sample in a study of cytomegalovirus exposure and HLA in healthy donors. Assay: immunoSEQ multiplex PCR; the TCRdb copy retains only in-frame clones and omits some. The table shows around 180,000 clones, with roughly 78% occurring only once. Sequencing was carried out using PBMCs. Every receptor here comes from a woman aged 40 to 49 in good health and CMV-seronegative. The CDR3 runs from the conserved cysteine through the conserved F or W. D genes are given only for firm matches.

d_call,v_call,cdr3_aa
.,TRBV5-7,CASYPRRIF
TRBD1,TRBV30,CAYQTGGTEAFF
TRBD1,TRBV11-3,CASTNNRGNTGELFF
TRBD1,TRBV2,CASTFGQGGASPLHF
TRBD2,TRBV5-4,CASSHGLAGANEQFF
TRBD1,TRBV11-2,CASSFDGTGDTEAFF
.,TRBV5-1,CASSLARQGEQFF
TRBD1,TRBV6-1,CASSEAIQGQGEQPQHF
.,TRBV19,CASSGGRGFSYEQYF
.,TRBV9,CASSARVVGVDTQYF